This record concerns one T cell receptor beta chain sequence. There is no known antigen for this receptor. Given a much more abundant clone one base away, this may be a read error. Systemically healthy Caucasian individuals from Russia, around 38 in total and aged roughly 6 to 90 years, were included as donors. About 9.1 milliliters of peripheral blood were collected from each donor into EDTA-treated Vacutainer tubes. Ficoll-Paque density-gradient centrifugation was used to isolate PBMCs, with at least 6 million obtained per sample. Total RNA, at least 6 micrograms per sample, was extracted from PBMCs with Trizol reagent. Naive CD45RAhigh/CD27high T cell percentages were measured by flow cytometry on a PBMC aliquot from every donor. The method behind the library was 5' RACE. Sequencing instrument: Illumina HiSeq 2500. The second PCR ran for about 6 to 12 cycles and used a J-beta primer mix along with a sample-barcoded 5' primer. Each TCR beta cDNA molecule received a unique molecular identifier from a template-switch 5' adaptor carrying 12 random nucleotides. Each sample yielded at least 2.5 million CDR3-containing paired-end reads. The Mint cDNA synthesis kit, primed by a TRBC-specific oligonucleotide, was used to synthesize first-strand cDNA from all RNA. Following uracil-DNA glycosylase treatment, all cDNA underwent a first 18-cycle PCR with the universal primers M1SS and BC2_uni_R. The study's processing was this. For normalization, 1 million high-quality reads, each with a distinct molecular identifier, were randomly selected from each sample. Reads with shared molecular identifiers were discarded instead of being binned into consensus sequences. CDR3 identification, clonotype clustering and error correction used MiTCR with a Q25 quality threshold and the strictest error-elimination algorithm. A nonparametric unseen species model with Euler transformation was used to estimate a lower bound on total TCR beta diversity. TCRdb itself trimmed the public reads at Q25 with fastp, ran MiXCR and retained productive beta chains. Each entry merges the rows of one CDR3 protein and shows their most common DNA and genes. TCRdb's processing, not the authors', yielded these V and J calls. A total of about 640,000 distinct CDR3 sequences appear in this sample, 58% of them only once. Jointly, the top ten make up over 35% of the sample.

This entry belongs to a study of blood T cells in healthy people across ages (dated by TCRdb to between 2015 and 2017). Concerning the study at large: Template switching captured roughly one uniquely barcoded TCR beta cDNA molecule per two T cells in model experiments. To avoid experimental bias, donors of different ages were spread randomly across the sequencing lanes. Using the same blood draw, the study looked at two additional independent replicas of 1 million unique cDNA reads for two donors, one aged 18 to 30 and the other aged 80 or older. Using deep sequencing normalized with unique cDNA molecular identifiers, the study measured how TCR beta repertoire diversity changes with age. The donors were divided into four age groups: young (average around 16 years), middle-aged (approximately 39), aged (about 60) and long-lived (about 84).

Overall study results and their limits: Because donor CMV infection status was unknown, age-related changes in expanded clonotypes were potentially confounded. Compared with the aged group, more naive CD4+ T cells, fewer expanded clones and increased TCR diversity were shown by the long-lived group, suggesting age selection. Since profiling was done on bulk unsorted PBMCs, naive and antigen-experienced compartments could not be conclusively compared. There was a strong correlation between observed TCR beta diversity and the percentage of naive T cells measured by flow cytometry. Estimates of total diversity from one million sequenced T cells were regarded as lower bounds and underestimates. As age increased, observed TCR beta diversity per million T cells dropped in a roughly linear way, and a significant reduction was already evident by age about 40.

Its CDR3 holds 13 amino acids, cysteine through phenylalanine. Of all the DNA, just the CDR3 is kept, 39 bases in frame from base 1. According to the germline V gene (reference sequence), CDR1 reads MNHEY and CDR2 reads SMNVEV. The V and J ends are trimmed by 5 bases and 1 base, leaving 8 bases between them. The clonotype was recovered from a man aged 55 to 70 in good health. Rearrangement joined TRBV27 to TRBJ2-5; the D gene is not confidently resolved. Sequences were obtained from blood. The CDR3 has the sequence CASSVDVQETQYF. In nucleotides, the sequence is TGTGCCAGCAGTGTAGATGTCCAAGAGACCCAGTACTTC.